This T cell receptor beta chain was documented in a study of T cells in Graves' hyperthyroidism and ophthalmopathy. Findings and limits, study-wide: Blood also carried most thyroid clonotypes expanded above 0.001.

V lost 3 bases, J lost 4 bases, and 12 bases lay in between. The CDR3 totals 14 residues. Looked up from germline, CDR1 is MDHEN and CDR2 is SYDVKM. Ten or more counts support this clonotype. The antigen is undetermined. Researchers amplified the TCR beta CDR3 regions from RNA transcripts. In the first-round RT-PCR of the TCR CDR3, the HTBI primer set was used. TCRdb used MiXCR to reprocess the multiplex PCR reads, holding one entry per CDR3 protein. The sample lists 490,000 or so distinct CDR3 sequences, about 15% occurring once. Ophthalmopathy cases scored 3 or more on the Clinical Activity Score and 4 or more on NOSPECS grade, with duration below 3 months. Together with thyroid ultrasound, orbital computed tomography, serum thyroxine and TRAb, clinical symptoms were used for diagnoses. PBMCs were obtained from approximately 9.2 ml fresh peripheral blood.

The sequence was collected from a woman aged 25 to 45 with Graves' ophthalmopathy. The sample consisted of blood. The rearrangement links TRBV28 to TRBJ1-1, with D tentatively TRBD1 (6 bases). CDR3 amino acids: CASSFGGLVTEAFF. CDR3 bases: TGTGCCAGCAGTTTCGGGGGGCTGGTCACTGAAGCTTTCTTT. The full variable domain, completed using reference TRBV28 and TRBJ1-1, is DVKVTQSSRYLVKRTGEKVFLECVQDMDHENMFWYRQDPGLGLRLIYFSYDVKMKEKGDIPEGYSVSREKKERFSLILESASTNQTSMYLCASSFGGLVTEAFFGQGTRLTVV.